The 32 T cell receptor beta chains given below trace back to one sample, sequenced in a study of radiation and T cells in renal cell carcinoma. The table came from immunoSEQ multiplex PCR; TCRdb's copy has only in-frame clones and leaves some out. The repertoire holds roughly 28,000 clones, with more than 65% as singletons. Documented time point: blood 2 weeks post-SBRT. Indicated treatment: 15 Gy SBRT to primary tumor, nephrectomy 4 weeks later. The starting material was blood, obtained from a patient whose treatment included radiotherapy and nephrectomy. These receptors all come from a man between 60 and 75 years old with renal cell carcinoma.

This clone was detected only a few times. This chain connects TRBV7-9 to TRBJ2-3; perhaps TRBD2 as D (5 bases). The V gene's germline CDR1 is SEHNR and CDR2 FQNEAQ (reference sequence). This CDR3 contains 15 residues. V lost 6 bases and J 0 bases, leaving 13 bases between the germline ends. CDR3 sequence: CASRTTTSSTDTQYF. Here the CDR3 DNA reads TGTGCCAGCAGAACGACTACTTCTAGCACAGATACGCAGTATTTT.

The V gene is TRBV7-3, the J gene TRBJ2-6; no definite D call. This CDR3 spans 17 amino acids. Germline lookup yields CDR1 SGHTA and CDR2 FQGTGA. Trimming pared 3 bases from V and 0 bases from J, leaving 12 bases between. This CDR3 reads CASSFGVPNSGANVLTF. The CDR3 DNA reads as TGTGCCAGCAGCTTTGGTGTTCCGAACTCTGGGGCCAACGTCCTGACTTTC.

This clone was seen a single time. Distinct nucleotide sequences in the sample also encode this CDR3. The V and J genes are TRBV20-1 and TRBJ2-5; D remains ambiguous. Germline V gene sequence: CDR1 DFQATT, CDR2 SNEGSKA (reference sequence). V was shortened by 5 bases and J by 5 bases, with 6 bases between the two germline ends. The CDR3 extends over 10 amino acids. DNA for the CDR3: TGCAGTGCTGGGCAGGAGACCCAGTACTTC. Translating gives CSAGQETQYF.

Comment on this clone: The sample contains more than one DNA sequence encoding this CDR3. Here the CDR3 DNA reads TGTGCCAGTAGTATCGGACAGGGGGGGCACTACGAGCAGTACTTC. Encoded protein: CASSIGQGGHYEQYF. The V gene is TRBV19, the J gene TRBJ2-7, with 10 positions matching TRBD1. The CDR3 runs 15 residues. Germline V gene sequence: CDR1 LNHDA, CDR2 SQIVND (reference sequence). With 3 bases clipped from V and 3 bases from J, the junction kept 5 bases outside the gene matches.

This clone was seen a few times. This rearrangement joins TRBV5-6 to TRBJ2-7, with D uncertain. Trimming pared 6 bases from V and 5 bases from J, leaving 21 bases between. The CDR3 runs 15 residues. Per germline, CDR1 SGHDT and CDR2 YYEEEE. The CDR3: CASTTNELLRHEQYF. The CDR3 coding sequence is TGTGCCAGCACCACCAACGAGCTTCTTCGACACGAGCAGTACTTC.

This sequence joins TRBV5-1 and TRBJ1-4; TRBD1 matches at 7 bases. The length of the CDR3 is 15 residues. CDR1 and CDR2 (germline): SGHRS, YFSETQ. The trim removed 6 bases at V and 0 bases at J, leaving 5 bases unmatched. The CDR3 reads CASKEGQPTNEKLFF. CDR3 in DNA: TGCGCCAGCAAAGAGGGACAGCCAACTAATGAAAAACTGTTTTTT.

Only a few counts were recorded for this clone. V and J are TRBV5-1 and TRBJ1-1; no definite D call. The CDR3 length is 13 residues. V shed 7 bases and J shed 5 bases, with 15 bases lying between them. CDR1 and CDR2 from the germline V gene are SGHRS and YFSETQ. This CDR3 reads CASRMPPGTEAFF. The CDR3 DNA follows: TGCGCCAGCCGAATGCCCCCGGGAACTGAAGCTTTCTTT.

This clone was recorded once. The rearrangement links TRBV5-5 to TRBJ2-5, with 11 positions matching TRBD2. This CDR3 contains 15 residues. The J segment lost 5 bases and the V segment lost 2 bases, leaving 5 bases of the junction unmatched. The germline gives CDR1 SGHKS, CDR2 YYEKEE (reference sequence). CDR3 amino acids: CASSLLAGARETQYF. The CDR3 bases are TGTGCCAGCAGCTTACTAGCGGGAGCCCGCGAGACCCAGTACTTC.

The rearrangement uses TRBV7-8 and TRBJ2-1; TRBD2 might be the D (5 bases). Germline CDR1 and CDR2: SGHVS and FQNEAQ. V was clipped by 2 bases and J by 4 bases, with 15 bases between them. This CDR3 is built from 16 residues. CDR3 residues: CASSLKRLAVYNEQFF. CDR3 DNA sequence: TGTGCCAGCAGCTTAAAGCGGCTCGCCGTTTACAATGAGCAGTTCTTC.

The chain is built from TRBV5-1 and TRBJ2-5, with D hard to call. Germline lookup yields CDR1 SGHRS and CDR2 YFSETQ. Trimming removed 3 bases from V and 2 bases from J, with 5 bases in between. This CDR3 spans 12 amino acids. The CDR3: CASSSQQETQYF. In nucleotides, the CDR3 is TGCGCCAGCAGCTCACAACAAGAGACCCAGTACTTC. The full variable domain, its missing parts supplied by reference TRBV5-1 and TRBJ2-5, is KAGVTQTPRYLIKTRGQQVTLSCSPISGHRSVSWYQQTPGQGLQFLFEYFSETQRNKGNFPGRFSGRQFSNSRSEMNVSTLELGDSALYLCASSSQQETQYFGPGTRLLVL.

In nucleotides, the CDR3 is TGCGCCAGCAGCTCGGGACAGGACGGCTATGGCTACACCTTC. It translates to CASSSGQDGYGYTF. The chain has TRBV5-1 and TRBJ1-2, with 8 bases matching TRBD1. The junction had 5 bases not matched to a gene; V was cut back by 3 bases and J by 4 bases. This CDR3 is built from 14 residues. The germline CDR1 and CDR2 sequences are SGHRS and YFSETQ.

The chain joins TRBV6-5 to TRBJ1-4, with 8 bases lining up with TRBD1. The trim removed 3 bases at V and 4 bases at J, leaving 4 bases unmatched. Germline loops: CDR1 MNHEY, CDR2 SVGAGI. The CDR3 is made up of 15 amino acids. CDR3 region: CASSYYRGNNEKLFF. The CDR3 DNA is TGTGCCAGCAGTTATTACAGGGGGAATAATGAAAAACTGTTTTTT.

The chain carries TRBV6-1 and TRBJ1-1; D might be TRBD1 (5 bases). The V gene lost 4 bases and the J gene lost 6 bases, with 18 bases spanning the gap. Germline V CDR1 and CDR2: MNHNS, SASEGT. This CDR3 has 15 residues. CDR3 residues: CASSGGHDISPEAFF. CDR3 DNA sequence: TGTGCCAGCAGTGGGGGCCACGACATAAGTCCTGAAGCTTTCTTT.

The CDR3 loop reads CASSLAYTDTQYF. CDR3 DNA sequence: TGTGCCAGCAGCTTAGCCTACACAGATACGCAGTATTTT. The V and J genes are TRBV7-2 and TRBJ2-3; no firm D call. The CDR3 contains 13 residues. Between the trimmed V and J ends, which lost 0 bases and 2 bases, there was a span of 3 bases. The germline V gene has CDR1 SGHTA and CDR2 FQGNSA.

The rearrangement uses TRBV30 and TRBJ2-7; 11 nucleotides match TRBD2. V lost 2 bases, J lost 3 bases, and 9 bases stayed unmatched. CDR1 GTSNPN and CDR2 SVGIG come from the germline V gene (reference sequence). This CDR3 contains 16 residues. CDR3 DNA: TGTGCCTGGAGTAACTTTCTAGCGGGAGGAAACTACGAGCAGTACTTC. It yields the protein CAWSNFLAGGNYEQYF.

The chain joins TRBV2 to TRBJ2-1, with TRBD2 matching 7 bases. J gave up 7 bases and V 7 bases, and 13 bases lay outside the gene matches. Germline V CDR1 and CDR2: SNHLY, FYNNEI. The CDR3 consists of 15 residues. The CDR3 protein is CASNGLAEVGNEQFF. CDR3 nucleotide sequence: TGTGCCAGCAACGGTCTAGCGGAGGTGGGTAATGAGCAGTTCTTC.

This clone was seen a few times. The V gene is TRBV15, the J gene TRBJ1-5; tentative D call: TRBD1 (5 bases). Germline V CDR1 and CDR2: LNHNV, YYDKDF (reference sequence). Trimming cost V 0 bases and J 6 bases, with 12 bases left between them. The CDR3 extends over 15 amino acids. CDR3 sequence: CATSRDGWGSQPQHF. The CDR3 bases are TGTGCCACCAGCAGAGATGGTTGGGGGTCTCAGCCCCAGCATTTT.

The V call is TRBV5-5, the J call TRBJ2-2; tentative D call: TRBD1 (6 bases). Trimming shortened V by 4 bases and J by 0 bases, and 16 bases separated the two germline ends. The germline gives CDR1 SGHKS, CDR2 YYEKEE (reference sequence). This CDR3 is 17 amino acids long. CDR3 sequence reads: CASSHPQGKPNTGELFF. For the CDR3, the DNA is TGTGCCAGCAGCCACCCCCAGGGGAAGCCGAACACCGGGGAGCTGTTTTTT. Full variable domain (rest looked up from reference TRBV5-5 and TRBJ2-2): DAGVTQSPTHLIKTRGQQVTLRCSPISGHKSVSWYQQVLGQGPQFIFQYYEKEERGRGNFPDRFSARQFPNYSSELNVNALLLGDSALYLCASSHPQGKPNTGELFFGEGSRLTVL.

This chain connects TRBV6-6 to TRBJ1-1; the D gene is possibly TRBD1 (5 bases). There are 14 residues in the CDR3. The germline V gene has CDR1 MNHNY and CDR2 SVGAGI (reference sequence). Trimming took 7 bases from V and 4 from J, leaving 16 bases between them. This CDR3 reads CASTPIWGGTEAFF. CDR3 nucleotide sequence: TGTGCCAGCACTCCCATATGGGGCGGCACTGAAGCTTTCTTT.

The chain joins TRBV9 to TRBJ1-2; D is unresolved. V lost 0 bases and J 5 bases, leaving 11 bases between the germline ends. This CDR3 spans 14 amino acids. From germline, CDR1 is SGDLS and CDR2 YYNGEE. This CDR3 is CASSVGLELYGYTF. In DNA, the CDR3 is TGTGCCAGCAGCGTAGGACTCGAACTTTATGGCTACACCTTC.

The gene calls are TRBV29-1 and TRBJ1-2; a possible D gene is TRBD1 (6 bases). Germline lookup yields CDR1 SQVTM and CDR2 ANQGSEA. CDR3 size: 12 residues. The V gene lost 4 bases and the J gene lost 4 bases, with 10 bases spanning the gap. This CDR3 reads CSVVQGPYGYTF. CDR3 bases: TGCAGCGTTGTACAGGGCCCCTATGGCTACACCTTC.

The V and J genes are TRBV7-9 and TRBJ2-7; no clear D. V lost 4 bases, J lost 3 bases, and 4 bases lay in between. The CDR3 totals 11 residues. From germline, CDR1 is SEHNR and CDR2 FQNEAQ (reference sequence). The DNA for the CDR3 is TGTGCCAGCAGCTACCACTACGAGCAGTACTTC. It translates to CASSYHYEQYF.

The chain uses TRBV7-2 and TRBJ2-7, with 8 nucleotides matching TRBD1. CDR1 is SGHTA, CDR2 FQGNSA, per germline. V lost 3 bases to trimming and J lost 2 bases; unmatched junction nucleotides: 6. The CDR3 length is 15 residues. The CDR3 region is CASSFLGDRTYEQYF. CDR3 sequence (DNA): TGTGCCAGCAGCTTTCTGGGGGACAGGACCTACGAGCAGTACTTC.

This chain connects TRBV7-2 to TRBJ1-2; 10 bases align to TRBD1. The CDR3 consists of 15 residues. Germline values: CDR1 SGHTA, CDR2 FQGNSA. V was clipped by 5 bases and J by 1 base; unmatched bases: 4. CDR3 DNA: TGTGCCAGCAGCCCGGGACAGGGGTATAACTATGGCTACACCTTC. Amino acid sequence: CASSPGQGYNYGYTF.

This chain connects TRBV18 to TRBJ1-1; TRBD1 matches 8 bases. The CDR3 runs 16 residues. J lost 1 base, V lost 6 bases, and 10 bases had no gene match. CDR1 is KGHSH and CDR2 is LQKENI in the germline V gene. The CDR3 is CASSLSRTGRNTEAFF. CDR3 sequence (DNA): TGTGCCAGCTCCTTATCCCGGACAGGGCGGAACACTGAAGCTTTCTTT.

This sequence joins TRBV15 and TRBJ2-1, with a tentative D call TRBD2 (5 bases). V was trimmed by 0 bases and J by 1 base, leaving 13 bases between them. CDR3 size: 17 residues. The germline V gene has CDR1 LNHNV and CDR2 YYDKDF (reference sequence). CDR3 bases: TGTGCCACCAGCAGAGATCTCGGGGTCCGGTCCTACAATGAGCAGTTCTTC. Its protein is CATSRDLGVRSYNEQFF.

The CDR3 DNA reads as TGTGCCAGCAGCGCGCAGACCTACGAGCAGTACTTC. Translated, it gives CASSAQTYEQYF. The rearrangement links TRBV5-6 to TRBJ2-7; no clear D. The CDR3 is 12 residues long. CDR1 is SGHDT, CDR2 YYEEEE, per germline. Between the trimmed V and J ends, which lost 4 bases and 2 bases, there was a span of 7 bases.

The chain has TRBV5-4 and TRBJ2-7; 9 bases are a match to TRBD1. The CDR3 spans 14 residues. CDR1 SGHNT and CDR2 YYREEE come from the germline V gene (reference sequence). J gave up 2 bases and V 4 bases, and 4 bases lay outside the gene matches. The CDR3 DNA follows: TGTGCCAGCAGCCCACGGACAGGGGCCTACGAGCAGTACTTC. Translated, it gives CASSPRTGAYEQYF. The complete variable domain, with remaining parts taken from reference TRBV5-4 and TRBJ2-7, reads ETGVTQSPTHLIKTRGQQVTLRCSSQSGHNTVSWYQQALGQGPQFIFQYYREEENGRGNFPPRFSGLQFPNYSSELNVNALELDDSALYLCASSPRTGAYEQYFGPGTRLTVT.

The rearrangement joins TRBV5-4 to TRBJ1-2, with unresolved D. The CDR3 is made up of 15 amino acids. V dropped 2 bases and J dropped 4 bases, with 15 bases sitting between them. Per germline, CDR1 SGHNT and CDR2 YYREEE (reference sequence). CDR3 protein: CASSFDKATFYGYTF. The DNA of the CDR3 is TGTGCCAGCAGCTTCGACAAGGCTACTTTCTATGGCTACACCTTC.

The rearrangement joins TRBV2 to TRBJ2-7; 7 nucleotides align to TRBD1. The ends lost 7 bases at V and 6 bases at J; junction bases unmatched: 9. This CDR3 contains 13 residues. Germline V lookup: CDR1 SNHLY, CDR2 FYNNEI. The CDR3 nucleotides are TGTGCCAGCACACAGGGGCTTTTCCGCGAGCAGTACTTC. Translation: CASTQGLFREQYF.

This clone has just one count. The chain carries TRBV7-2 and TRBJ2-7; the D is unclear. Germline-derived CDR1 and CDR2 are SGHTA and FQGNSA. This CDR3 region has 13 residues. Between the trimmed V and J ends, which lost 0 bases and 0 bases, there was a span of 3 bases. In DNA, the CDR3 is TGTGCCAGCAGCTTAGCGGGCTCCTACGAGCAGTACTTC. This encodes CASSLAGSYEQYF. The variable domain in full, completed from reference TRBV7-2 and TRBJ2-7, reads GAGVSQSPSNKVTEKGKDVELRCDPISGHTALYWYRQSLGQGLEFLIYFQGNSAPDKSGLPSDRFSAERTGGSVSTLTIQRTQQEDSAVYLCASSLAGSYEQYFGPGTRLTVT.

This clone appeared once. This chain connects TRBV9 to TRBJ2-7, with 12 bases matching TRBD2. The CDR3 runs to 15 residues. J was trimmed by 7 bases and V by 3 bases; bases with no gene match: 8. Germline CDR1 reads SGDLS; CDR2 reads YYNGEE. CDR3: CASSETSGRTGEQYF. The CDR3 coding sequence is TGTGCCAGCAGCGAGACTAGCGGGAGAACAGGGGAGCAGTACTTC.